This T cell receptor (beta chain) was obtained from a study of response to subunit inactivated influenza vaccine listed by TCRdb under 2018. About the investigation overall: Deep quantitative profiling of the T cell receptor repertoire was used in the study to follow responses to a trivalent subunit inactivated influenza vaccine.

Summary of the overall study and its limitations: According to the authors, only a limited number of new T cells may be recruited by each seasonal influenza vaccination.

The method behind the library was RT-PCR. The sample was run on an Illumina HiSeq 2500. TCRdb itself trimmed the public reads at Q25 with fastp, ran MiXCR and retained productive beta chains. Rows merge per CDR3 protein into single entries with the most common DNA and genes. The sample table contains about 520,000 distinct CDR3 sequences; only one count was recorded for approximately 24% of them. In total, the top ten clones hold 1.9% of the sample. The germline ends are 10 bases apart after V is trimmed by 4 bases and J by 2 bases. Reading from cysteine to phenylalanine, the CDR3 counts 13 amino acids. Only CDR3 DNA is held: 39 bases, read in frame from base 1. The germline V gene encodes CDR1 SGHRS and CDR2 YFSETQ. Points on this clonotype: This clone's antigen is unknown. No much larger clone is present one base from it, and per-base qualities are unavailable.

The sequence links TRBV5-1 to TRBJ2-7; perhaps TRBD2 is the D gene, with 5 bases matching. This clonotype was sampled from a man aged 45-60 years who received an inactivated influenza vaccine. Donor details come from another sample of the same person, matched by shared clones. Here the sequenced sample was CD4+ T cells sorted from PBMCs, taken 4 to 6 days after vaccination. CDR3 protein: CASSNGVTYEQYF. The base sequence is TGCGCCAGCAGCAACGGGGTGACCTACGAGCAGTACTTC. When the CDR3 is completed using the reference TRBV5-1 and TRBJ2-7 genes on either side, the full variable domain is KAGVTQTPRYLIKTRGQQVTLSCSPISGHRSVSWYQQTPGQGLQFLFEYFSETQRNKGNFPGRFSGRQFSNSRSEMNVSTLELGDSALYLCASSNGVTYEQYFGPGTRLTVT.